These 31 T cell receptor beta chains were all obtained from the same sample, sequenced in a study of OX40 agonist ivuxolimab in advanced cancers. Measured with immunoSEQ multiplex PCR; TCRdb has only the in-frame clones, and not every one. The sample includes about 8,300 clones, over 65% of them seen just once. The material was CD4+ or CD8+ T cells sorted from blood, obtained in a trial of the OX40 agonist ivuxolimab. All receptors derive from an adult with an advanced solid tumor such as melanoma, head and neck, liver or kidney cancer.

Many counts were recorded for this clone. The J gene is TRBJ1-2, the V gene TRBV5-4; 11 bases agree with TRBD1. The CDR3 runs 14 residues. The V gene's germline CDR1 is SGHNT and CDR2 YYREEE (reference sequence). Trimming took 4 bases from V and 7 from J; bases not matched to a gene: 6. The CDR3 is CASSLDRGPPGYTF. In DNA form, the CDR3 reads TGTGCCAGCAGCCTGGACAGGGGGCCCCCTGGCTACACCTTC.

This chain joins TRBV27 and TRBJ2-7; 8 nucleotides match TRBD1. Per the germline V gene, CDR1 is MNHEY and CDR2 is SMNVEV (reference sequence). The ends lost 5 bases at V and 5 bases at J; junction bases unmatched: 8. This CDR3 is built from 14 residues. In DNA form, the CDR3 reads TGTGCCAGCAGTCCCACCTCCAGGGGGCACGAGCAGTACTTC. Protein: CASSPTSRGHEQYF.

The V and J genes are TRBV7-9 and TRBJ1-6; unclear D gene. The CDR3 consists of 15 residues. Germline V gene data show CDR1 as SEHNR and CDR2 as FQNEAQ (reference sequence). Trimming cost V 2 bases and J 0 bases, with 5 bases left between them. CDR3 region: CASSLSNSYNSPLHF. The DNA for the CDR3 is TGTGCCAGCAGCTTATCTAACTCCTATAATTCACCCCTCCACTTT.

This chain connects TRBV11-1 to TRBJ2-5; TRBD2 matches at 8 bases. The CDR3 has 14 amino acids. Germline CDR1 and CDR2: SGHAT and FQDESV (reference sequence). Unmatched junction bases numbered 4, after V lost 4 bases and J lost 3 bases. The CDR3 loop reads CASSWTSHKETQYF. CDR3 coding DNA: TGTGCCAGCAGCTGGACTAGCCACAAAGAGACCCAGTACTTC.

The V call is TRBV14, the J call TRBJ2-7; no definite D call. This CDR3 spans 15 amino acids. CDR1 is SGHDN, CDR2 FVKESK, per germline. Trimming removed 3 bases from V and 3 bases from J, with 15 bases in between. CDR3 amino acids: CASSHITANNYEQYF. CDR3 in DNA: TGTGCCAGCAGCCATATAACAGCGAACAACTACGAGCAGTACTTC.

The V and J genes are TRBV7-9 and TRBJ1-5; no clear D gene. The CDR3 covers 14 residues. Trimming left V 1 base short and J 0 bases short, with 4 bases between. Per the germline V gene, CDR1 is SEHNR and CDR2 is FQNEAQ (reference sequence). Here the CDR3 reads CASSLGDSNQPQHF. DNA of the CDR3: TGTGCCAGCAGCTTAGGAGATAGCAATCAGCCCCAGCATTTT. The whole variable domain, remainder taken from reference TRBV7-9 and TRBJ1-5, is DTGVSQNPRHKITKRGQNVTFRCDPISEHNRLYWYRQTLGQGPEFLTYFQNEAQLEKSRLLSDRFSAERPKGSFSTLEIQRTEQGDSAMYLCASSLGDSNQPQHFGDGTRLSIL.

This clone was picked up one time. This chain joins TRBV6-6 and TRBJ1-1; no clear D. Germline lookup yields CDR1 MNHNY and CDR2 SVGAGI (reference sequence). The V gene lost 6 bases and the J gene lost 1 base, with 9 bases spanning the gap. There are 13 residues in the CDR3. The CDR3 sequence is CASSPGPNTEAFF. CDR3 nucleotides: TGTGCCAGCAGCCCCGGACCGAACACTGAAGCTTTCTTT.

The rearrangement joins TRBV4-3 to TRBJ1-2; D is ambiguous. Per the germline V gene, CDR1 is LGHNA and CDR2 is YSLEER. Trimming removed 1 base at V and 4 bases at J, with 16 bases between. This CDR3 is 16 amino acids long. CDR3 coding DNA: TGCGCCAGCAGCCAAGTCCAAGGCCAGGATCGCTATGGCTACACCTTC. Protein product: CASSQVQGQDRYGYTF.

This chain links TRBV10-3 with TRBJ2-7; 7 bases are a match to TRBD2. The CDR3 is made up of 16 amino acids. Trimming at V came to 2 bases and at J to 3 bases, leaving 10 bases not matched to a gene. Germline CDR1 reads ENHRY; CDR2 reads SYGVKD. The CDR3 nucleotides read TGTGCCATCAGTGAGAGATGGGAGGGCGGGGGCTACGAGCAGTACTTC. It is translated as CAISERWEGGGYEQYF.

This clone was counted a single time. The J gene is TRBJ2-1, the V gene TRBV4-2; 7 bases are a match to TRBD2. From germline, CDR1 is LGHNA and CDR2 YNFKEQ. There are 15 residues in the CDR3. The V gene end was trimmed by 4 bases and the J gene end by 9 bases; junction bases not matched to a gene: 12. Written as DNA, the CDR3 is TGTGCCAGCAGCCGTCGGATGGCGGGGGTTGGTGAGCAGTTCTTC. It encodes CASSRRMAGVGEQFF.

The J gene is TRBJ1-2, the V gene TRBV4-1; D is ambiguous. Per germline, CDR1 MGHRA and CDR2 YSYEKL. V was cut by 1 base and J by 0 bases, with 6 bases left in between. The CDR3 is made up of 14 amino acids. This chain's CDR3 is CASSQVAANYGYTF. Written as DNA, the CDR3 is TGCGCCAGCAGCCAAGTTGCGGCTAACTATGGCTACACCTTC.

The CDR3 region has the DNA TGTGCCAGCAGCTTTGGTGGGGTAGGGCGTCATGGCTACACCTTC. This sequence encodes CASSFGGVGRHGYTF. The chain is built from TRBV5-6 and TRBJ1-2; D is unclear. Trimming took off 2 bases at V and 6 bases at J, with 17 bases between the two ends. Germline loops: CDR1 SGHDT, CDR2 YYEEEE. The CDR3 extends over 15 amino acids.

V usage is TRBV9 and J usage is TRBJ2-3, with D possibly TRBD1 on 6 matching bases. CDR3 length equals 17 residues. V was pared by 3 bases and J by 0 bases, with 17 bases between. Germline V gene lookup returns CDR1 SGDLS and CDR2 YYNGEE. The DNA for the CDR3 is TGTGCCAGCAGCGCCCCGGGACACCAGGCGAGCACAGATACGCAGTATTTT. Encoded protein: CASSAPGHQASTDTQYF.

The gene calls are TRBV10-3 and TRBJ2-7; TRBD1 agrees at 9 bases. V dropped 6 bases and J dropped 4; count of bases not matched to a gene: 19. Looked up from germline, CDR1 is ENHRY and CDR2 is SYGVKD. This CDR3 has 18 amino acids. CDR3 in amino acids: CAISLDGRGSGTGYEQYF. The DNA of the CDR3 is TGTGCCATCAGCCTTGATGGCCGGGGCTCCGGGACAGGGTACGAGCAGTACTTC.

This chain connects TRBV5-4 to TRBJ2-7, with D uncertain. The germline V and J ends were trimmed by 4 bases and 1 base, with 6 bases remaining between them. The CDR3 loop spans 12 amino acids. Germline V gene data show CDR1 as SGHNT and CDR2 as YYREEE (reference sequence). The CDR3 here is CASSPGSYEQYF. The CDR3 coding sequence is TGTGCCAGCAGCCCCGGTTCCTACGAGCAGTACTTC.

The chain links TRBV7-9 to TRBJ2-3; the match to TRBD2 covers 11 bases. The germline gives CDR1 SEHNR, CDR2 FQNEAQ (reference sequence). This CDR3 comprises 17 residues. The V and J ends lost 4 bases and 0 bases, in that order; junction bases with no gene match: 6. CDR3: CASSSGTSGSSTDTQYF. Here the CDR3 DNA reads TGTGCCAGCAGCTCCGGGACTAGCGGATCTAGCACAGATACGCAGTATTTT.

The chain is built from TRBV7-9 and TRBJ1-2, with 8 bases that match TRBD1. Germline V gene lookup returns CDR1 SEHNR and CDR2 FQNEAQ (reference sequence). This CDR3 comprises 15 residues. V lost 5 bases, J lost 8 bases, and 13 bases stayed unmatched. Here the CDR3 DNA reads TGTGCCAGCAGCCTCCCGGACAGGGCAAAGGAAGGCTACACCTTC. Its protein is CASSLPDRAKEGYTF.

This clone was seen a single time. The genes are TRBV27 and TRBJ2-5; D is unresolved. V lost 6 bases and J lost 5, with 7 bases in between. This CDR3 has 11 amino acids. The germline gives CDR1 MNHEY, CDR2 SMNVEV (reference sequence). The CDR3 DNA sequence: TGTGCCAGCAGCTTACTGGAGACCCAGTACTTC. Encoded protein: CASSLLETQYF.

In its sample, this clone was seen a few times. The chain combines TRBV27 with TRBJ1-2; possibly TRBD1 for D (5 bases). V lost 0 bases to trimming and J lost 8 bases, with 13 bases between them. The germline V gene encodes CDR1 MNHEY and CDR2 SMNVEV (reference sequence). The CDR3 length is 14 residues. CDR3 sequence: CASSLSTGARGYTF. CDR3 DNA sequence: TGTGCCAGCAGTTTATCTACAGGCGCGCGGGGCTACACCTTC.

The chain is built from TRBV2 and TRBJ2-1; no clear D gene. This CDR3 region has 12 residues. CDR1 and CDR2 from the germline V gene are SNHLY and FYNNEI. V lost 8 bases and J lost 6, with 11 bases in between. CDR3 sequence reads: CASLTGANEQFF. CDR3 DNA sequence: TGTGCCAGCTTGACCGGCGCCAATGAGCAGTTCTTC.

The chain uses TRBV5-8 and TRBJ2-1; TRBD2 aligns across 9 bases. Losses at the gene ends were 7 bases for V and 4 bases for J; bases not matched to a gene: 12. Germline CDR1 and CDR2: SGHTS and YDEGEE. The CDR3 consists of 16 residues. CDR3 amino acids: CASWTGRGGSYNEQFF. The DNA of the CDR3 is TGTGCCAGCTGGACGGGGCGGGGGGGCTCATACAATGAGCAGTTCTTC.

The V and J genes are TRBV2 and TRBJ2-7; D is undetermined. CDR3 size: 10 residues. CDR1 and CDR2 (germline): SNHLY, FYNNEI. Trimming removed 6 bases at V and 4 bases at J, with 4 bases between. This CDR3 reads CASSGYEQYF. DNA of the CDR3: TGTGCCAGCAGCGGATACGAGCAGTACTTC.

The CDR3 sequence is CATYGRQGHSYGYTF. DNA for the CDR3: TGTGCCACCTACGGGCGACAGGGCCACAGCTATGGCTACACCTTC. This chain uses TRBV27 with TRBJ1-2, with 7 bases that match TRBD1. CDR3 length: 15 residues. Germline lookup yields CDR1 MNHEY and CDR2 SMNVEV (reference sequence). Germline trimming cut 10 bases from V and 4 bases from J; bases unmatched to any gene: 15.

The chain carries TRBV5-1 and TRBJ1-2; TRBD1 aligns across 7 bases. The V gene end was trimmed by 2 bases and the J gene end by 6 bases; junction bases not matched to a gene: 7. CDR3 size: 14 residues. The germline CDR1 and CDR2 sequences are SGHRS and YFSETQ. The CDR3 DNA reads as TGCGCCAGCAGCTTAAGGGGGCAGGGACATGGCTACACCTTC. This gives the protein CASSLRGQGHGYTF.

This sequence joins TRBV2 and TRBJ1-1; 8 nucleotides align to TRBD1. This CDR3 is built from 14 residues. Trimming removed 5 bases from V and 0 bases from J; junction bases left unmatched: 2. CDR1 is SNHLY and CDR2 is FYNNEI in the germline V gene. CDR3 protein: CASSNRGMNTEAFF. CDR3 nucleotide sequence: TGTGCCAGCAGTAACAGGGGGATGAACACTGAAGCTTTCTTT.

The chain carries TRBV2 and TRBJ2-6; D uncertain. The V end lost 6 bases, the J end lost 0 bases, and 6 bases lay between the germline ends. Germline values: CDR1 SNHLY, CDR2 FYNNEI. The CDR3 sequence is 14 residues long. For the CDR3, the DNA is TGTGCCAGCAGCAGTGACTCTGGGGCCAACGTCCTGACTTTC. Its protein is CASSSDSGANVLTF.

This chain joins TRBV10-2 and TRBJ2-7; D is ambiguous. Germline V lookup: CDR1 WSHSY, CDR2 SAAADI. CDR3 size: 12 residues. Trimming stripped 2 bases from V and 6 bases from J, with 8 bases between. The CDR3 reads CASSERIREQYF. The CDR3 DNA is TGCGCCAGCAGTGAGAGAATCCGCGAGCAGTACTTC.

This clone showed up just once. V gene TRBV7-9 combines with J gene TRBJ2-5; 7 bases fit TRBD1. Per the germline V gene, CDR1 is SEHNR and CDR2 is FQNEAQ (reference sequence). With V trimmed by 4 bases and J by 3 bases, 8 bases remained unmatched. There are 15 residues in the CDR3. The CDR3 DNA reads as TGTGCCAGCAGCTGGAGACAGGGACGGGAAGAGACCCAGTACTTC. Its protein is CASSWRQGREETQYF.

This chain uses TRBV5-1 with TRBJ2-5, with 8 bases that match TRBD2. The germline gives CDR1 SGHRS, CDR2 YFSETQ. Germline trimming cut 3 bases from V and 5 bases from J; bases unmatched to any gene: 9. The CDR3 is 15 amino acids. CDR3 in amino acids: CASSYERGPRETQYF. Here the CDR3 DNA reads TGCGCCAGCAGCTACGAGCGGGGGCCCCGGGAGACCCAGTACTTC. The full variable domain, its missing parts supplied by reference TRBV5-1 and TRBJ2-5, is KAGVTQTPRYLIKTRGQQVTLSCSPISGHRSVSWYQQTPGQGLQFLFEYFSETQRNKGNFPGRFSGRQFSNSRSEMNVSTLELGDSALYLCASSYERGPRETQYFGPGTRLLVL.

The V and J genes are TRBV15 and TRBJ2-3; unclear D gene. V was clipped by 3 bases and J by 0 bases, with 13 bases between them. CDR1 and CDR2 from the germline V gene are LNHNV and YYDKDF (reference sequence). CDR3 size: 16 residues. CDR3 sequence (DNA): TGTGCCACCAGCAGTGGCGGTTCCCCTAGCACAGATACGCAGTATTTT. It codes for CATSSGGSPSTDTQYF.

This clone occurred once. The chain recombines TRBV6-1 with TRBJ2-7; D might be TRBD2 (6 bases). Germline V gene lookup returns CDR1 MNHNS and CDR2 SASEGT. This CDR3 comprises 13 residues. Trimming removed 1 base from V and 2 bases from J, with 6 bases in between. The DNA of the CDR3 is TGTGCCAGCAGTGAAGGCGGGGCCTACGAGCAGTACTTC. Translated: CASSEGGAYEQYF.